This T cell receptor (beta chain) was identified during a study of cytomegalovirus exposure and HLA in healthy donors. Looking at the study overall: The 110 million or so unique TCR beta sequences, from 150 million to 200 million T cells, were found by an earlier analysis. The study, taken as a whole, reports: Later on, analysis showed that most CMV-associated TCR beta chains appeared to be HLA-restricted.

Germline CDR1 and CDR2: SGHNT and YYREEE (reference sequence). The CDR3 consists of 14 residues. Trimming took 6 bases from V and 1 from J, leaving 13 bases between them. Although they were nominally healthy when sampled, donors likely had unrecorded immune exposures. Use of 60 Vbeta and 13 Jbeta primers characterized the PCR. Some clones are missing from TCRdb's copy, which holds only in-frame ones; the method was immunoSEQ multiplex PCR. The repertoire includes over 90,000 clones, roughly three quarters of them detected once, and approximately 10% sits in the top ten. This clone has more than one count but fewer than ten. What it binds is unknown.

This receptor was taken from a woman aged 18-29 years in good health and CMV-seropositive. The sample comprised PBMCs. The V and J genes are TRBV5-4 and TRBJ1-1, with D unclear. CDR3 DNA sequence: TGTGCCAGCACCTTATCGGGGAGGAACACTGAAGCTTTCTTT. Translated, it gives CASTLSGRNTEAFF.